This note documents a single TCR beta chain sequence. These data come from a study of blood T cell repertoires in COVID-19. Study-level background: From the United States, Italy and Spain came samples of acute and convalescent COVID-19.

Original analysis: Quantification of nucleated cells was approximated via reference gene primer amplification. Using immunoSEQ multiplex PCR, the repertoire was profiled, and TCRdb retains in-frame clones only, with some absent. The V and J calls and clone size are taken from that table; D and trimming were inferred from the DNA. The sample lists 160,000 or so clones, approximately 91% occurring once. The CDR3 extends over 15 amino acids. CDR1 is MNHEY, CDR2 SVGAGI, per germline. The germline V and J ends were trimmed by 2 bases and 4 bases, with 9 bases remaining between them. The chain links TRBV6-5 to TRBJ1-6, with D perhaps matching TRBD1 (5 bases). Sequenced: peripheral blood. This clonotype originated in a woman in her seventies with acute or convalescent COVID-19. The CDR3 nucleotides are TGTGCCAGCAGTTACCGACAGCCGTATAATTCACCCCTCCACTTT. It yields the protein CASSYRQPYNSPLHF.